The present T cell receptor (beta chain) was sequenced within a study of T-cell reconstitution after alpha-beta-depleted transplantation in children. Notes on the study in general: A year post-transplant, T-cell counts and diversity derived mostly from newly produced T cells.

On this clonotype: Its target is not known.

The CDR3 totals 13 residues. The V end lost 4 bases, the J end lost 4 bases, and 11 bases lay between the germline ends. Germline V gives CDR1 SGHRS, CDR2 YFSETQ. Preparation of the TCRbeta library was carried out with unique molecular identifiers. TCRdb re-called the PCR reads with MiXCR, one entry per CDR3 protein. In the table there are approximately 500,000 distinct CDR3 sequences, about 10% of which are singletons. Material: PBMCs, obtained before TCRalphabeta/CD19-depleted stem cell transplant. The source is a child under 10 years old with inherited bone marrow failure, due to receive a stem cell transplant. The chain links TRBV5-1 to TRBJ2-5; perhaps TRBD2 as D (5 bases). CDR3 nucleotide sequence: TGCGCCAGCAGCCCCACTAGTACAGAGACCCAGTACTTC. Protein sequence: CASSPTSTETQYF.